The subject of this entry is one T cell receptor (beta chain). No antigen is known for it. The data belong to a study of T cell repertoires in cytomegalovirus infection. Study overall: Matching HLA type, along with CMV infection, was indicated by public TCR beta signatures. The study, taken as a whole, reports: The ex vivo response showed dominance by HLA-C-restricted CMV-specific TCR beta clonotypes.

TCRdb used MiXCR to reprocess the reads, holding one entry per CDR3 protein. The sample records approximately 550,000 distinct CDR3 sequences, approximately 15% being singletons. V was pared by 6 bases and J by 6 bases, with 11 bases of the junction left unmatched. The CDR3 covers 14 residues. Germline CDR1 and CDR2: SGHRS and YFSETQ. The rearrangement links TRBV5-1 to TRBJ2-7; the match to TRBD1 covers 8 bases. Sequenced material: CD8+ T cells from PBMCs. The receptor's source is a human donor in good health (CMV status not recorded). Some clones in this sample may be carry-over from other donors' samples. CDR3 coding DNA: TGCGCCAGCAACATAAGGACAGGGACCGCCGAGCAGTACTTC. This encodes CASNIRTGTAEQYF.